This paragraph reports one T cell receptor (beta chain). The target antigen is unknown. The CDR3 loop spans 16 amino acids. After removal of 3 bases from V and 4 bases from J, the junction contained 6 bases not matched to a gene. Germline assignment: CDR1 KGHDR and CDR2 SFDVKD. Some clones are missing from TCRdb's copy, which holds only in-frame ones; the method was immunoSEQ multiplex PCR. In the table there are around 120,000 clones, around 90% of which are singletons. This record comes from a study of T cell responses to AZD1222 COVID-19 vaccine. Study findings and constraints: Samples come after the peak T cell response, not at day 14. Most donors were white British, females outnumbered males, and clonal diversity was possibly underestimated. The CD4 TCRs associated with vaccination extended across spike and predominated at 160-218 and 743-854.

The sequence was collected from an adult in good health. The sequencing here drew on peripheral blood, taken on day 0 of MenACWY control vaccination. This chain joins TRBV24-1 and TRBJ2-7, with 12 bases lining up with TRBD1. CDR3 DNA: TGTGCCACCAGTGATGCTGGGACAGGGGGCTATTACGAGCAGTACTTC. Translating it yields CATSDAGTGGYYEQYF.